This passage covers 23 T cell receptor beta chains from one sample sequenced in a study of cytomegalovirus exposure and HLA in healthy donors. The PCR was carried out with 60 Vbeta primers and 13 Jbeta primers. Sequenced by immunoSEQ multiplex PCR; TCRdb stores in-frame clones only, minus some. The sample holds roughly 120,000 clones, roughly four fifths seen once. The sample comprised PBMCs. The origin of the receptors is a male donor in good health and CMV-seropositive.

In regard to this clone: The junction departs from germline at one end; a sequencing error may be responsible. J is TRBJ1-1 and V is TRBV7-9, with D unresolved. This CDR3 spans 16 amino acids. Per germline, CDR1 SEHNR and CDR2 FQNEAQ (reference sequence). The CDR3 bases are TGTTCCAGCAGCCCCAGCGGGGTTCAGATGAACACTGAAGCTTTCTTT. This sequence encodes CSSSPSGVQMNTEAFF.

This rearrangement joins TRBV29-1 to TRBJ2-1; 9 bases line up with TRBD2. The CDR3 spans 18 residues. The J segment lost 3 bases and the V segment lost 6 bases, leaving 18 bases of the junction unmatched. The V gene's germline CDR1 is SQVTM and CDR2 ANQGSEA. The chain's CDR3 is CSVVLVAGEGPNYNEQFF. The CDR3, as DNA: TGCAGCGTGGTTTTAGTAGCGGGAGAAGGTCCGAACTACAATGAGCAGTTCTTC.

This clone occurred a few times. This chain uses TRBV30 with TRBJ2-5; 7 bases fit TRBD1. CDR3 size: 16 residues. With 2 bases clipped from V and 3 bases from J, the junction kept 12 bases outside the gene matches. Germline V CDR1 and CDR2: GTSNPN, SVGIG (reference sequence). CDR3 residues: CAWSPYQPGQKETQYF. The CDR3 region has the DNA TGTGCCTGGAGTCCATATCAACCGGGACAGAAAGAGACCCAGTACTTC.

The V gene is TRBV28, the J gene TRBJ2-5; 7 bases agree with TRBD1. The V gene's germline CDR1 is MDHEN and CDR2 SYDVKM. After removal of 3 bases from V and 2 bases from J, the junction contained 9 bases not matched to a gene. This CDR3 has 16 amino acids. The CDR3 DNA reads TGTGCCAGCAGTTTTAATGGTCCGGGACAGCAAGAGACCCAGTACTTC. As protein: CASSFNGPGQQETQYF.

The gene calls are TRBV28 and TRBJ1-5; D not certain. Trimming pared 6 bases from V and 5 bases from J, leaving 14 bases between. The germline V gene encodes CDR1 MDHEN and CDR2 SYDVKM. This CDR3 spans 14 amino acids. The CDR3 DNA reads TGTGCCAGCAGAATAGGGTGGAGGGATCAGCCCCAGCATTTT. Translating gives CASRIGWRDQPQHF. The entire variable domain, with the rest obtained from reference TRBV28 and TRBJ1-5, is as follows: DVKVTQSSRYLVKRTGEKVFLECVQDMDHENMFWYRQDPGLGLRLIYFSYDVKMKEKGDIPEGYSVSREKKERFSLILESASTNQTSMYLCASRIGWRDQPQHFGDGTRLSIL.

This chain uses TRBV11-2 with TRBJ2-3; 9 nucleotides line up with TRBD2. The J segment lost 3 bases and the V segment lost 0 bases, leaving 10 bases of the junction unmatched. This CDR3 has 18 residues. From germline, CDR1 is SGHAT and CDR2 FQNNGV. The DNA of the CDR3 is TGTGCCAGCAGCTTAGATCTGGCTAGCGGGAAAGTTACAGATACGCAGTATTTT. It codes for CASSLDLASGKVTDTQYF.

CDR3: CASRGPDSNYGYTF. The DNA of the CDR3 is TGTGCCAGCAGGGGGCCCGATTCTAACTATGGCTACACCTTC. The chain combines TRBV7-9 with TRBJ1-2; tentative D call: TRBD1 (5 bases). This CDR3 region has 14 residues. Trimming removed 6 bases at V and 0 bases at J, with 11 bases between. Germline values: CDR1 SEHNR, CDR2 FQNEAQ (reference sequence). The complete variable domain, with remaining parts taken from reference TRBV7-9 and TRBJ1-2, reads DTGVSQNPRHKITKRGQNVTFRCDPISEHNRLYWYRQTLGQGPEFLTYFQNEAQLEKSRLLSDRFSAERPKGSFSTLEIQRTEQGDSAMYLCASRGPDSNYGYTFGSGTRLTVV.

J is TRBJ2-7 and V is TRBV27; D is possibly TRBD2 (6 bases). In germline, CDR1 is MNHEY, CDR2 SMNVEV (reference sequence). CDR3 length: 15 residues. Between the trimmed V and J ends, which lost 2 bases and 2 bases, there was a span of 13 bases. The CDR3, as DNA: TGTGCCAGCAGTTTAGGACATAGCGGCCCCTACGAGCAGTACTTC. This sequence encodes CASSLGHSGPYEQYF.

J is TRBJ2-5 and V is TRBV10-3, with 8 bases matching TRBD1. V gave up 2 bases and J gave up 5 bases; unmatched junction bases: 13. Germline loops: CDR1 ENHRY, CDR2 SYGVKD. The CDR3 is 17 residues long. Written as DNA, the CDR3 is TGTGCCATCAGTGAGCCGAAAGGACAGGGTTCGAGGGAGACCCAGTACTTC. It encodes CAISEPKGQGSRETQYF.

The chain carries TRBV6-5 and TRBJ1-5, with 7 bases fitting TRBD1. Trimming took 6 bases from V and 5 from J; bases not matched to a gene: 7. Per germline, CDR1 MNHEY and CDR2 SVGAGI. The CDR3 runs 14 residues. CDR3 in amino acids: CASREQGPHQPQHF. CDR3 nucleotides: TGTGCCAGCAGAGAACAGGGGCCCCATCAGCCCCAGCATTTT.

This rearrangement joins TRBV27 to TRBJ1-2; 7 bases map to TRBD1. V was pared by 5 bases and J by 1 base, with 10 bases of the junction left unmatched. The length of the CDR3 is 16 residues. Per germline, CDR1 MNHEY and CDR2 SMNVEV (reference sequence). The CDR3 DNA is TGTGCCAGCAGTCCCCATTTCTGGGACAGTAACTATGGCTACACCTTC. This codes for CASSPHFWDSNYGYTF.

Here the CDR3 DNA reads TGTGCCAGCAGTTTCGTCACAGGGTCTGGTGGCTACACCTTC. This sequence encodes CASSFVTGSGGYTF. The V and J genes are TRBV6-6 and TRBJ1-2, with D tentatively TRBD1 (6 bases). The CDR3 length is 14 residues. Trimming removed 4 bases from V and 7 bases from J, with 16 bases in between. The V gene's germline CDR1 is MNHNY and CDR2 SVGAGI (reference sequence).

The V gene is TRBV5-1, the J gene TRBJ2-6, with D tentatively TRBD2 (7 bases). There are 19 residues in the CDR3. The ends were cut back, 5 bases at V and 0 bases at J, with 21 bases in the middle. CDR1 is SGHRS and CDR2 is YFSETQ in the germline V gene. The CDR3 sequence is CASRVGPGGPISGANVLTF. The CDR3 nucleotides are TGCGCCAGCAGAGTCGGCCCGGGGGGCCCAATCTCTGGGGCCAACGTCCTGACTTTC.

The genes are TRBV5-8 and TRBJ2-1; 7 positions agree with TRBD2. This CDR3 is built from 13 residues. The V gene's germline CDR1 is SGHTS and CDR2 YDEGEE. The V gene end was trimmed by 3 bases and the J gene end by 8 bases; junction bases not matched to a gene: 5. The CDR3 nucleotides read TGTGCCAGCAGCTGGGGGAGGGGCCATGAGCAGTTCTTC. Encoded protein: CASSWGRGHEQFF.

The V and J genes are TRBV18 and TRBJ2-7; TRBD2 might be the D (5 bases). This CDR3 is built from 15 residues. Trimming took 3 bases from V and 3 from J, leaving 15 bases between them. From germline, CDR1 is KGHSH and CDR2 LQKENI. The DNA of the CDR3 is TGTGCCAGCTCACCGGACGGGGAGACGGGCTACGAGCAGTACTTC. This translates into CASSPDGETGYEQYF.

The rearrangement links TRBV7-9 to TRBJ1-3, with a tentative D call TRBD1 (5 bases). The V end was cut by 5 bases, the J end by 1 base, with 9 bases between. The CDR3 covers 14 residues. CDR1 and CDR2 from the germline V gene are SEHNR and FQNEAQ (reference sequence). CDR3 protein: CASSPGGSGNTIYF. As DNA, the CDR3 is TGTGCCAGCAGCCCCGGGGGGTCTGGAAACACCATATATTTT.

Note on this clone: The sample carries other DNA sequences with the same CDR3. This chain uses TRBV4-3 with TRBJ2-3; D is uncertain. Germline-derived CDR1 and CDR2 are LGHNA and YSLEER. Trimming stripped 1 base from V and 0 bases from J, with 11 bases between. The CDR3 has 16 residues. The CDR3 nucleotides are TGCGCCAGCAGCCAAGGACTTTCAACTAGCACAGATACGCAGTATTTT. This gives the protein CASSQGLSTSTDTQYF.

This clone was observed a handful of times. This rearrangement joins TRBV28 to TRBJ2-5; D remains unclear. Trimming pared 1 base from V and 0 bases from J, leaving 6 bases between. Germline V lookup: CDR1 MDHEN, CDR2 SYDVKM. The CDR3 loop spans 14 amino acids. For the CDR3, the DNA is TGTGCCAGCAGTTTATCTTTGTACCAAGAGACCCAGTACTTC. It translates to CASSLSLYQETQYF.

V is TRBV7-3 and J is TRBJ2-2; D is possibly TRBD1 (6 bases). CDR1 SGHTA and CDR2 FQGTGA come from the germline V gene. V was shortened by 5 bases and J by 4 bases, with 14 bases between the two germline ends. CDR3 length: 15 residues. For the CDR3, the DNA is TGTGCCAGCAGCCGAGGGGGTCTGGGCACCGGGGAGCTGTTTTTT. Its protein product is CASSRGGLGTGELFF.

The rearrangement links TRBV5-1 to TRBJ2-3; D gene ambiguous. This CDR3 region has 12 residues. Trimming removed 3 bases from V and 6 bases from J, with 8 bases in between. Per the germline V gene, CDR1 is SGHRS and CDR2 is YFSETQ. As DNA, the CDR3 is TGCGCCAGCAGCTCCCTATACGATACGCAGTATTTT. Its translation is CASSSLYDTQYF.

The chain is built from TRBV27 and TRBJ1-2; D gene uncertain. The V end was cut by 2 bases, the J end by 1 base, with 5 bases between. Germline assignment: CDR1 MNHEY and CDR2 SMNVEV (reference sequence). The CDR3 length is 13 residues. CDR3 in amino acids: CASSLTVNYGYTF. CDR3 coding DNA: TGTGCCAGCAGTTTAACGGTTAACTATGGCTACACCTTC.

V and J are TRBV27 and TRBJ1-6, with 10 bases fitting TRBD1. The CDR3 is 14 amino acids. The V segment lost 5 bases and the J segment 7 bases; nucleotides outside the gene matches: 2. Per germline, CDR1 MNHEY and CDR2 SMNVEV (reference sequence). CDR3 DNA sequence: TGTGCCAGCAGTCCGGACAGGGGGAATTCACCCCTCCACTTT. The encoded protein is CASSPDRGNSPLHF.

The V gene is TRBV11-2, the J gene TRBJ1-2; tentatively, D is TRBD1 (6 bases). CDR1 and CDR2 (germline): SGHAT, FQNNGV. Trimming stripped 4 bases from V and 11 bases from J, with 17 bases between. This CDR3 is built from 13 residues. The CDR3 region is CASSSGARNRYTF. In DNA, the CDR3 is TGTGCCAGCAGCTCAGGGGCCCGGAACAGATACACCTTC.